This TCR beta chain originates from a study of cytomegalovirus exposure and HLA in healthy donors. Primers for the PCR totalled 60 Vbeta and 13 Jbeta. Using immunoSEQ multiplex PCR, the repertoire was profiled, and TCRdb retains in-frame clones only, with some absent. The sample lists 150,000 to 200,000 clones; around four fifths were seen once. General study results and limits: There were some public TCRs occurring in many donors, but most TCR sequences were rare. Accounts indicate the classifier identified cytomegalovirus status with strong specificity and sensitivity. Near-uniform donor sequencing depth was presumed by presence/absence analyses.

Worth noting for this clone: What it recognizes is unknown.

The germline CDR1 and CDR2 sequences are MGHDK and SYGVNS. The CDR3 sequence is 13 residues long. Trimming stripped 7 bases from V and 6 bases from J, with 14 bases between. The sequencing sample was made of PBMCs. This sequence was found in a girl aged 2 to 10 in good health and CMV-seropositive. The chain combines TRBV25-1 with TRBJ2-3; weak D call: TRBD2 (6 bases). The CDR3 region has the DNA TGTGCCAGCACCTCGGGGACTTCCGATACGCAGTATTTT. Protein product: CASTSGTSDTQYF.